This T cell receptor beta chain is drawn from a study of sequential checkpoint blockade in melanoma. Across the study: First-line arms were nivolumab then ipilimumab, or the reverse, randomized 1:1. Each arm's sequence ended with maintenance nivolumab.

As for treatment: randomized to nivolumab then ipilimumab (arm A) or the reverse (arm B). DNA-damaging chemotherapy had not been given to any patient beforehand. Sorted cells were live CD3+CD8+, lacking CD19 and CD56, from PBMCs. The V gene's germline CDR1 is SGHNT and CDR2 YYREEE (reference sequence). The ends lost 4 bases at V and 5 bases at J; junction bases unmatched: 4. This CDR3 comprises 13 residues. TCRdb's table, derived via immunoSEQ multiplex PCR, lists solely in-frame clones and lacks some. The sample holds approximately 20,000 clones, around 78% seen once. The source is a human donor with melanoma. Here the sequenced sample was CD8+ T cells sorted from blood (inferred from file names), taken from a patient given nivolumab and ipilimumab in sequence. The chain is built from TRBV5-4 and TRBJ1-1; 8 bases align to TRBD1. The chain's CDR3 is CASSSYRGTEAFF. The DNA of the CDR3 is TGTGCCAGCAGCAGCTACAGGGGGACTGAAGCTTTCTTT.